A single sample is the source of the 26 T cell receptor beta chains below, sequenced in a study of T cell repertoires in cytomegalovirus infection. TCRdb fed the reads into MiXCR, producing one record per CDR3 protein. The profile shows about 89,000 distinct CDR3 sequences, less than 30% of them singletons. These TCRs' antigens remain unknown. Sequenced material: CD8+ T cells from cultured PBMCs, taken from culture after CMV antigen stimulation. The receptors originated from a human donor in good health (CMV status not recorded). Some clones in this sample may be carry-over from other donors' samples.

This clonotype was counted a few times. CDR3 coding DNA: TGCAGTGCTAGGCGGGGACTCTCCTACGAGCAGTACTTC. Its translation: CSARRGLSYEQYF. V is TRBV20-1 and J is TRBJ2-7; TRBD2 is a possible D gene (6 bases). Germline V CDR1 and CDR2: DFQATT, SNEGSKA (reference sequence). The ends were cut back, 3 bases at V and 0 bases at J, with 9 bases in the middle. The CDR3 has 13 residues.

The chain employs TRBV12-3 or TRBV12-4 and TRBJ2-3, with D possibly being TRBD2 (7 bases). Trimming removed 5 bases from V and 4 bases from J, with 19 bases in between. The CDR3 has 16 amino acids. The CDR3 protein is CASSLGGGPVADTQYF. CDR3 DNA sequence: TGTGCCAGCAGTCTGGGGGGGGGGCCAGTGGCAGATACGCAGTATTTT.

This clonotype was recorded at least ten times. V is TRBV7-9 and J is TRBJ2-1; D possibly corresponds to TRBD2 (5 bases). The ends were cut back, 5 bases at V and 2 bases at J, with 13 bases in the middle. Looked up from germline, CDR1 is SEHNR and CDR2 is FQNEAQ (reference sequence). This CDR3 has 15 residues. The DNA for the CDR3 is TGTGCCAGCAGCAATACGGGGAAACCCTACAATGAGCAGTTCTTC. This gives the protein CASSNTGKPYNEQFF.

This clonotype was seen a handful of times. The V call is TRBV19, the J call TRBJ1-1; D not certain. The V end lost 3 bases, the J end lost 4 bases, and 12 bases lay between the germline ends. Germline V CDR1 and CDR2: LNHDA, SQIVND (reference sequence). The CDR3 extends over 14 amino acids. CDR3 loop: CASSIGGHRTEAFF. CDR3 bases: TGTGCCAGTAGTATTGGTGGCCACCGCACTGAAGCTTTCTTT.

J is TRBJ1-1 and V is TRBV19, with D perhaps matching TRBD1 (5 bases). CDR1 and CDR2 (germline): LNHDA, SQIVND (reference sequence). Trimming cost V 5 bases and J 6 bases, with 13 bases left between them. This CDR3 has 13 residues. The CDR3 sequence is CASSAGTVSEAFF. The DNA of the CDR3 is TGTGCCAGTAGTGCCGGGACCGTCTCTGAAGCTTTCTTT.

This clonotype was counted many times. The chain carries TRBV2 and TRBJ1-5; TRBD1 is a possible D gene (5 bases). Trimming took off 6 bases at V and 4 bases at J, with 13 bases between the two ends. Germline CDR1 reads SNHLY; CDR2 reads FYNNEI. This CDR3 is 14 amino acids long. In DNA form, the CDR3 reads TGTGCCAGCAGGCCGACAGTTCTGAATCAGCCCCAGCATTTT. Residues: CASRPTVLNQPQHF.

J is TRBJ1-2 and V is TRBV27; D remains unclear. V lost 3 bases and J lost 8, with 16 bases in between. CDR1 is MNHEY and CDR2 is SMNVEV in the germline V gene (reference sequence). The CDR3 consists of 14 residues. CDR3 loop: CASSFRDSSWGYTF. CDR3 DNA sequence: TGTGCCAGCAGTTTTAGAGACTCATCTTGGGGCTACACCTTC.

V usage is TRBV5-1 and J usage is TRBJ1-5, with D hard to call. Germline V lookup: CDR1 SGHRS, CDR2 YFSETQ. This CDR3 has 15 amino acids. Trimming took 0 bases from V and 8 from J, leaving 15 bases between them. The DNA of the CDR3 is TGCGCCAGCAGCTTGGAAGGGAGCCCAGTGGAGCCCCAGCATTTT. This sequence encodes CASSLEGSPVEPQHF.

This clonotype was detected only a few times. The rearrangement links TRBV27 to TRBJ2-3; D gene ambiguous. Germline CDR1 reads MNHEY; CDR2 reads SMNVEV (reference sequence). The CDR3 has 13 residues. V gave up 8 bases and J gave up 2 bases, with 11 bases separating them. This CDR3 is CASGRFSTDTQYF. The DNA for the CDR3 is TGTGCCAGCGGTCGATTCTCCACAGATACGCAGTATTTT.

This clonotype has a handful of counts. CDR3 region: CASSPPYDTYEQYF. CDR3 sequence (DNA): TGTGCCAGCTCACCTCCCTATGACACCTACGAGCAGTACTTC. The chain recombines TRBV18 with TRBJ2-7; D call uncertain. V dropped 3 bases and J dropped 2 bases, with 11 bases sitting between them. The germline V gene encodes CDR1 KGHSH and CDR2 LQKENI. The CDR3 has 14 amino acids.

This clonotype was observed a handful of times. The V call is TRBV12-3 or TRBV12-4, the J call TRBJ2-4; D perhaps matches TRBD2 (5 bases). Trimming shortened V by 2 bases and J by 2 bases, and 13 bases separated the two germline ends. This CDR3 is 16 amino acids long. CDR3 in amino acids: CASSLRGNGPKNIQYF. In DNA, the CDR3 is TGTGCCAGCAGTTTACGAGGGAATGGGCCCAAAAACATTCAGTACTTC.

This clonotype was observed a few times. J is TRBJ2-6 and V is TRBV12-3 or TRBV12-4; perhaps TRBD1 as D (5 bases). CDR3 length: 18 residues. V shed 6 bases and J shed 0 bases, with 18 bases lying between them. CDR3 sequence: CASSPTDNPISGANVLTF. CDR3 sequence (DNA): TGTGCCAGCAGCCCGACAGATAATCCCATCTCTGGGGCCAACGTCCTGACTTTC.

The chain uses TRBV27 and TRBJ2-5; TRBD1 might be the D (6 bases). The germline V gene encodes CDR1 MNHEY and CDR2 SMNVEV (reference sequence). V was pared by 6 bases and J by 2 bases, with 16 bases between. The CDR3 sequence is 15 residues long. The CDR3 nucleotides read TGTGCCAGCAGCGCCACAGGGCTGGTGCAAGAGACCCAGTACTTC. It encodes CASSATGLVQETQYF.

This clonotype showed up many times. The CDR3 region is CASSPARLYGYTF. The CDR3 DNA follows: TGTGCCAGCAGTCCCGCTCGTCTATATGGCTACACCTTC. The chain recombines TRBV12-3 or TRBV12-4 with TRBJ1-2; D uncertain. V shed 5 bases and J shed 5 bases, with 12 bases lying between them. The CDR3 extends over 13 amino acids.

The V call is TRBV7-8, the J call TRBJ1-1; D gene unclear. Germline V gives CDR1 SGHVS, CDR2 FQNEAQ. V was shortened by 1 base and J by 1 base, with 16 bases between the two germline ends. This CDR3 spans 17 amino acids. CDR3 loop: CASSLDLIGRRNTEAFF. In nucleotides, the CDR3 is TGTGCCAGCAGCTTAGACCTTATAGGACGGAGGAACACTGAAGCTTTCTTT.

A few counts support this clonotype. Sequence at one end of the junction differs from germline and may be a read error. This sequence joins TRBV19 and TRBJ1-1; 8 bases map to TRBD1. The CDR3 sequence is 14 residues long. Germline V gene data show CDR1 as LNHDA and CDR2 as SQIVND (reference sequence). Written as DNA, the CDR3 is TGTGCCAGTAGTCTAGAGACAGGGGCCACTGAAGCTTTCTTT. This sequence encodes CASSLETGATEAFF.

This clonotype was seen a handful of times. J is TRBJ2-3 and V is TRBV27, with 8 bases identical to TRBD2. V gave up 1 base and J gave up 6 bases; unmatched junction bases: 6. The CDR3 contains 15 residues. Looked up from germline, CDR1 is MNHEY and CDR2 is SMNVEV (reference sequence). The CDR3 coding sequence is TGTGCCAGCAGTTTATTTCGGGGGGGCGGGGATACGCAGTATTTT. This gives the protein CASSLFRGGGDTQYF.

The J gene is TRBJ1-2, the V gene TRBV11-2; 11 bases align to TRBD1. The germline gives CDR1 SGHAT, CDR2 FQNNGV. After removal of 4 bases from V and 3 bases from J, the junction contained 4 bases not matched to a gene. The CDR3 covers 15 residues. Here the CDR3 reads CASSSRTGGDYGYTF. In nucleotides, the CDR3 is TGTGCCAGCAGCTCCCGGACAGGGGGCGACTATGGCTACACCTTC.

The table lists this clonotype with a few counts. The rearrangement joins TRBV7-9 to TRBJ1-5; D unclear. The V gene lost 5 bases and the J gene lost 7 bases, with 12 bases spanning the gap. Germline V gene data show CDR1 as SEHNR and CDR2 as FQNEAQ (reference sequence). CDR3 length: 13 amino acids. The CDR3 nucleotides read TGTGCCAGCAGCACCCGGACCGGGCAGCCCCAGCATTTT. Amino acids: CASSTRTGQPQHF.

The rearrangement uses TRBV11-2 and TRBJ1-1; D is unclear. CDR3 size: 13 residues. Looked up from germline, CDR1 is SGHAT and CDR2 is FQNNGV. The V gene lost 0 bases and the J gene lost 6 bases, with 8 bases spanning the gap. CDR3 residues: CASSLDLRPEAFF. The CDR3 DNA is TGTGCCAGCAGCTTAGATCTGCGGCCTGAAGCTTTCTTT.

The chain carries TRBV12-3 or TRBV12-4 and TRBJ1-2; 7 nucleotides align to TRBD1. CDR3 size: 13 residues. J gave up 8 bases and V 6 bases, and 9 bases lay outside the gene matches. The CDR3 bases are TGTGCCAGCAGCTTGGGGACAGTTTTAGGCTACACCTTC. Translation: CASSLGTVLGYTF.

The chain joins TRBV11-1 to TRBJ2-1, with 12 bases identical to TRBD2. The V segment lost 4 bases and the J segment 7 bases; nucleotides outside the gene matches: 14. Germline V gene data show CDR1 as SGHAT and CDR2 as FQDESV (reference sequence). CDR3 length: 18 amino acids. CDR3 loop: CASSSFSPTSGGRNEQFF. Here the CDR3 DNA reads TGTGCCAGCAGCTCCTTCTCCCCGACTAGCGGGGGTAGAAATGAGCAGTTCTTC. Filled out from reference TRBV11-1 and TRBJ2-1, the complete variable domain reads EAEVAQSPRYKITEKSQAVAFWCDPISGHATLYWYRQILGQGPELLVQFQDESVVDDSQLPKDRFSAERLKGVDSTLKIQPAELGDSAMYLCASSSFSPTSGGRNEQFFGPGTRLTVL.

This clonotype occurred a few times. The chain joins TRBV20-1 to TRBJ1-2, with D possibly TRBD1 on 5 matching bases. Per the germline V gene, CDR1 is DFQATT and CDR2 is SNEGSKA (reference sequence). V shed 0 bases and J shed 3 bases, with 17 bases lying between them. The CDR3 runs 16 residues. The CDR3, as DNA: TGCAGTGCTAGAGAGAGCAGCGGGGGGATACACTATGGCTACACCTTC. Its translation is CSARESSGGIHYGYTF.

This clonotype was recorded many times. The chain carries TRBV11-2 and TRBJ2-3; 10 bases are shared with TRBD2. This CDR3 has 16 amino acids. Looked up from germline, CDR1 is SGHAT and CDR2 is FQNNGV. The V and J ends lost 4 bases and 4 bases, in that order; junction bases with no gene match: 8. The CDR3 spells CASSSLERGGSDTQYF. The CDR3 DNA follows: TGTGCCAGCAGCTCCTTGGAGCGGGGGGGCTCAGATACGCAGTATTTT.

This clonotype was seen only a few times. V is TRBV5-4 and J is TRBJ1-1; D may be TRBD1 (6 bases). V was shortened by 5 bases and J by 5 bases, with 13 bases between the two germline ends. Per germline, CDR1 SGHNT and CDR2 YYREEE (reference sequence). The CDR3 is 13 amino acids. The CDR3, as DNA: TGTGCCAGCAGTATACAGGGATGGACTGAAGCTTTCTTT. Protein: CASSIQGWTEAFF.

The chain uses TRBV4-1 and TRBJ2-3; D possibly uses TRBD1 or TRBD2 (5 bases each). Germline CDR1 is MGHRA and CDR2 is YSYEKL. The CDR3 is made up of 18 amino acids. Trimming took off 0 bases at V and 6 bases at J, with 22 bases between the two ends. CDR3 protein: CASSQDPPLGTSDDTQYF. CDR3 sequence (DNA): TGCGCCAGCAGCCAAGATCCCCCTCTGGGGACCTCAGATGATACGCAGTATTTT.